The clone carrying this TCR beta chain was detected only once. The data are from a study of blood T cell repertoires in COVID-19. Whole-study context: PBMCs, B-cell-depleted T cells, or T cells provided the cDNA or gDNA that made up the material.

Study processing details: How many nucleated cells were present was estimated from reference gene primer amplification. Libraries were prepared by immunoSEQ multiplex PCR; TCRdb keeps only in-frame clonotypes and omits some of them. The D gene and trimming were derived from the DNA, and the V and J assignments and clone size from that table. The repertoire holds approximately 270,000 clones, with approximately 85% as singletons. Seattle enrolled patients during active infection and tracked them longitudinally. Source material: peripheral blood. This TCR came from a human donor with COVID-19, enrolled during active disease. The donor label of this sample is uncertain.

This chain's CDR3 is CASSIADNYEQYF. The CDR3 DNA follows: TGTGCCAGTAGTATAGCCGACAATTACGAGCAGTACTTC. The chain carries TRBV19 and TRBJ2-7; D gene uncertain. There are 13 residues in the CDR3. CDR1 is LNHDA and CDR2 is SQIVND in the germline V gene (reference sequence). Trimming left V 1 base short and J 4 bases short, with 8 bases between. Full variable domain (outside the CDR3, taken from reference TRBV19 and TRBJ2-7): DGGITQSPKYLFRKEGQNVTLSCEQNLNHDAMYWYRQDPGQGLRLIYYSQIVNDFQKGDIAEGYSVSREKKESFPLTVTSAQKNPTAFYLCASSIADNYEQYFGPGTRLTVT.